Listed here is a single TCR beta chain. Its antigen remains undetermined. The input lacks base qualities; no much larger clone sits a single base away. Explained via the paper, the time point label denotes: week 47, end of study. A 20-mer mutant IDH1 peptide at 300 micrograms in Montanide made up each vaccine dose, which was injected subcutaneously together with topical imiquimod. Across visits V03 through V10, patients got a total of eight vaccinations, given in weeks 1, 3, 5, 7, 11, 15, 19 and 23. Donors had newly diagnosed WHO grade 3 or 4 IDH1-mutant astrocytomas with loss of nuclear ATRX. The samples were drawn from NOA16, a multicentre, single-arm, open-label phase I trial in Germany that tested a mutant IDH1 peptide vaccine in humans for the first time. The DNeasy Blood and Tissue Kit was used to extract genomic DNA from EDTA blood for TCRB sequencing. V lost 2 bases and J lost 2 bases; the stretch between them is 10 bases long. The germline V gene encodes CDR1 SGHNT and CDR2 YYREEE (reference sequence). Measured from the cysteine to the phenylalanine, the CDR3 is 14 residues long. The DNA shown is the 42-base CDR3, in frame from base 1.

The data originate from a study of a mutant IDH1 vaccine in newly diagnosed glioma (dated by TCRdb to the early 2020s). Regarding the complete study: Vaccination was initiated 4-6 weeks after radiotherapy alone, or concurrently with temozolomide cycles in the chemotherapy-containing groups. Longitudinal TCRB deep sequencing was performed for 25 to 30 treated patients wherever samples were available for exploratory analyses. Prior to enrollment, patients had been given standard therapy consisting of radiotherapy alone, temozolomide alone, or radiochemotherapy with temozolomide, with the combination given to most patients. Peripheral blood was drawn at six visits: V03 (baseline), V05, V07, V10, V12 and V13. The roughly 35 treated patients were around 62% male and about 38% female, with a mean age of roughly 42 years. The week-35 safety follow-up was designated visit V12, and the week-47 end of study was designated visit V13.

Study-level results and caveats: Immune responses induced by the vaccine were seen in roughly 92% of patients across multiple MHC alleles. Availability determined which PBMC samples were chosen for TCRB deep sequencing. No apparent relationship was observed between pseudoprogression and alterations in the top peripheral T cell clonotypes detected by TCRB sequencing. According to the authors, sample limitations meant that analyses of patient blood samples could not be reproduced.

The library was built by means of the immunoSEQ multiplex PCR assay. Rearranged TCR beta chain sequences were amplified using the hsTCRB Kit according to the manufacturer's protocol. An Illumina MiSeq was used to sequence the TCRB libraries. Regarding the original processing steps: The proprietary platform of the kit vendor was used for demultiplexing, trimming and gene mapping. The clones in this table, taken by TCRdb from immuneACCESS, are in-frame only. Not every clone is retained; where verified, under half of the shortfall comes from an unresolved V gene, and the cause of the rest is unknown. V, J and clone size are those of that table, while D and trimming were read from the DNA. For this sample there are over 30,000 clones; 75% to 95% appear just once. The ten largest clonotypes hold around 5% of the sample.

This specimen was PBMCs, taken from a glioma patient whose treatment included an IDH1 peptide vaccine. The sequence was collected from a woman between 35 and 50 years old with glioma. The V gene is TRBV5-4 and the J gene is TRBJ1-2; too little of a D gene remains to name it. The nucleotide sequence is TGTGCCAGCAGCTTAAGGTCCCCCAACTATGGCTACACCTTC. Translation gives CASSLRSPNYGYTF. Supplemented by the reference TRBV5-4 and TRBJ1-2 proteins around the CDR3, the complete variable domain is ETGVTQSPTHLIKTRGQQVTLRCSSQSGHNTVSWYQQALGQGPQFIFQYYREEENGRGNFPPRFSGLQFPNYSSELNVNALELDDSALYLCASSLRSPNYGYTFGSGTRLTVV.